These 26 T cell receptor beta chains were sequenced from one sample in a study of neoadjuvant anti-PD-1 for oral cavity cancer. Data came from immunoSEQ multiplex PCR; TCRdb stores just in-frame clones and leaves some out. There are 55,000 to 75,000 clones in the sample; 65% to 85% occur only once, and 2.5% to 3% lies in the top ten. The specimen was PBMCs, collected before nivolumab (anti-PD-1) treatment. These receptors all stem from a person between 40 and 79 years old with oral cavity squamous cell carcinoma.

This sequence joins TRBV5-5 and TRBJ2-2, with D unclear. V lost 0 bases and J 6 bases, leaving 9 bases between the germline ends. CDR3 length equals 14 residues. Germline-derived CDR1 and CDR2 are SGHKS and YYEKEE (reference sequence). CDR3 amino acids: CASSLGVRAGELFF. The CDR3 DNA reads TGTGCCAGCAGCTTGGGAGTTAGGGCCGGGGAGCTGTTTTTT.

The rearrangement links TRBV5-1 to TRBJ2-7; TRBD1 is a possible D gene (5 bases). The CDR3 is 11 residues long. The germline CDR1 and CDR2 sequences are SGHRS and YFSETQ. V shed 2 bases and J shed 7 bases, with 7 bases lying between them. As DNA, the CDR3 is TGCGCCAGCAGCTTTCGGACAGAGCAGTACTTC. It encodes CASSFRTEQYF.

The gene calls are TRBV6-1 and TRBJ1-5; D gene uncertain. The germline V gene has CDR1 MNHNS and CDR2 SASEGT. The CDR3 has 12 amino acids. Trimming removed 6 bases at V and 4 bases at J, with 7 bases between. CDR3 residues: CASRQQNQPQHF. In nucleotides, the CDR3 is TGTGCCAGCAGGCAACAGAATCAGCCCCAGCATTTT.

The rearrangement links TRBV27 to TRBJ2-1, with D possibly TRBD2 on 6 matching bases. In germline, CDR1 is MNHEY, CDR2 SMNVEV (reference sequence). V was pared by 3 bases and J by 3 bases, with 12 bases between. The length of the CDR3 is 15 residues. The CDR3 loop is CASSFPGRFYNEQFF. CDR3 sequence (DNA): TGTGCCAGCAGTTTTCCGGGGAGGTTCTACAATGAGCAGTTCTTC.

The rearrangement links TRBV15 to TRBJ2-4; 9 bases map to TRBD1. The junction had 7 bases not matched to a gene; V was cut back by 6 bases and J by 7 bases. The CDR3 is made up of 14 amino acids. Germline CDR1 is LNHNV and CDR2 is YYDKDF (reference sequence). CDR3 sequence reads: CATSFRDRDNIQYF. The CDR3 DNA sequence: TGTGCCACCAGTTTTCGGGACAGGGATAACATTCAGTACTTC.

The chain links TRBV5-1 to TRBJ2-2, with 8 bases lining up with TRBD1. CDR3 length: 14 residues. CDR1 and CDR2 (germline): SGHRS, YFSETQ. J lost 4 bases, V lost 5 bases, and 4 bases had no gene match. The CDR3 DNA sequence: TGCGCCAGCAGAGTAACAGGGGGCACCGGGGAGCTGTTTTTT. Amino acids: CASRVTGGTGELFF.

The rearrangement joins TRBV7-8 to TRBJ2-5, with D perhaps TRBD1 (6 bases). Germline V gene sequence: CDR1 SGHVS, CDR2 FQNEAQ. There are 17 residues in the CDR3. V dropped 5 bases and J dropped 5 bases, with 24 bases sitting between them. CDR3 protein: CASSPLWRQGQEETQYF. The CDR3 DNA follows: TGTGCCAGCAGCCCGTTGTGGCGTCAGGGGCAGGAGGAGACCCAGTACTTC. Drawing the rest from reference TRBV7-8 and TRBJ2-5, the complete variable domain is GAGVSQSPRYKVAKRGQDVALRCDPISGHVSLFWYQQALGQGPEFLTYFQNEAQLDKSGLPSDRFFAERPEGSVSTLKIQRTQQEDSAVYLCASSPLWRQGQEETQYFGPGTRLLVL.

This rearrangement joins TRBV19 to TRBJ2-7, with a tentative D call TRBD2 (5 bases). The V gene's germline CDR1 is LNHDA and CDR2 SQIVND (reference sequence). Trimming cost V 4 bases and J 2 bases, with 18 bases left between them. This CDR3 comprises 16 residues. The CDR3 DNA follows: TGTGCCAGTAGTACGCCGGGGTGGGGTCCCCCCTACGAGCAGTACTTC. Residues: CASSTPGWGPPYEQYF. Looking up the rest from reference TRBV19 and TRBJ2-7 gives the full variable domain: DGGITQSPKYLFRKEGQNVTLSCEQNLNHDAMYWYRQDPGQGLRLIYYSQIVNDFQKGDIAEGYSVSREKKESFPLTVTSAQKNPTAFYLCASSTPGWGPPYEQYFGPGTRLTVT.

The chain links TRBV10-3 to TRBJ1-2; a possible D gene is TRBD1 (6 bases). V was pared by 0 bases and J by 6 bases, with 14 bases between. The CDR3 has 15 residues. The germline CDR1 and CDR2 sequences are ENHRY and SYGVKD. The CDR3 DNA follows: TGTGCCATCAGTGAGTCGTGGCAGGGGAGCGATGGCTACACCTTC. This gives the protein CAISESWQGSDGYTF.

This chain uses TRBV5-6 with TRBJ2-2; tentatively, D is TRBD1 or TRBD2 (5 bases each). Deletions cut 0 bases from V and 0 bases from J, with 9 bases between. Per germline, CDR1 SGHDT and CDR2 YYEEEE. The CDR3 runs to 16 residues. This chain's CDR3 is CASSLVLGANTGELFF. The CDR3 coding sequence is TGTGCCAGCAGCTTGGTATTGGGGGCGAACACCGGGGAGCTGTTTTTT. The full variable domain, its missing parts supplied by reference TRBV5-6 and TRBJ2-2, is DAGVTQSPTHLIKTRGQQVTLRCSPKSGHDTVSWYQQALGQGPQFIFQYYEEEERQRGNFPDRFSGHQFPNYSSELNVNALLLGDSALYLCASSLVLGANTGELFFGEGSRLTVL.

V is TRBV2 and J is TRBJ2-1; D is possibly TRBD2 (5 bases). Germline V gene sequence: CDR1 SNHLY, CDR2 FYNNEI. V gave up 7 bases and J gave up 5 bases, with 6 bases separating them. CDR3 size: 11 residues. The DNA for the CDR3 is TGTGCCAGCAAGAGGGACAATGAGCAGTTCTTC. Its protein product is CASKRDNEQFF.

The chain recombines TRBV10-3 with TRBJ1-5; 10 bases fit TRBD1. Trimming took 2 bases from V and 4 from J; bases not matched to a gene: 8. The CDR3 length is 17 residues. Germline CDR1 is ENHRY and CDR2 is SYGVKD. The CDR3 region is CAISEGLGTGANQPQHF. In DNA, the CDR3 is TGTGCCATCAGTGAGGGGTTAGGGACAGGGGCTAATCAGCCCCAGCATTTT.

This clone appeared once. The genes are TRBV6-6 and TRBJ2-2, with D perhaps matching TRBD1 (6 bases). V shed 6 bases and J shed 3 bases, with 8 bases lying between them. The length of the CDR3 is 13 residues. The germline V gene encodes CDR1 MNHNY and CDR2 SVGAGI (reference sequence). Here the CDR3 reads CASRTGHTGELFF. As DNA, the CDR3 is TGTGCCAGCAGAACAGGGCACACCGGGGAGCTGTTTTTT.

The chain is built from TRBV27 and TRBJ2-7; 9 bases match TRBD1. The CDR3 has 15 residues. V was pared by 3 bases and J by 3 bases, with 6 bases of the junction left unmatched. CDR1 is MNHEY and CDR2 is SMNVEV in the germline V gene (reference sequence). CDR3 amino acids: CASSLRGTGFYEQYF. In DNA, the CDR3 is TGTGCCAGCAGTTTGCGCGGGACAGGGTTCTACGAGCAGTACTTC.

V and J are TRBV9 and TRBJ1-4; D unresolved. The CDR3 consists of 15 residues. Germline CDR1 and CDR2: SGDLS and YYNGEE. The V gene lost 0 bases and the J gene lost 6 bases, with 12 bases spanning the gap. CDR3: CASSVEEGRYEKLFF. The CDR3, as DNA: TGTGCCAGCAGCGTAGAGGAAGGGAGGTATGAAAAACTGTTTTTT.

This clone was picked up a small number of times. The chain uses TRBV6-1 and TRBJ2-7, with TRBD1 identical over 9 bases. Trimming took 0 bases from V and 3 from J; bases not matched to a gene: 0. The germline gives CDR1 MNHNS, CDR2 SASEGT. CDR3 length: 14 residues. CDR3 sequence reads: CASSEAGQGYEQYF. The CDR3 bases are TGTGCCAGCAGTGAAGCGGGACAGGGCTACGAGCAGTACTTC.

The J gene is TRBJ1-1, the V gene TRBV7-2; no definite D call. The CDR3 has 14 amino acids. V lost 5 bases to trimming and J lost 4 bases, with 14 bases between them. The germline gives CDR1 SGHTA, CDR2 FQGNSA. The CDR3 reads CASSPGRASTEAFF. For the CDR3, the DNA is TGTGCCAGCAGCCCCGGGAGGGCAAGCACTGAAGCTTTCTTT.

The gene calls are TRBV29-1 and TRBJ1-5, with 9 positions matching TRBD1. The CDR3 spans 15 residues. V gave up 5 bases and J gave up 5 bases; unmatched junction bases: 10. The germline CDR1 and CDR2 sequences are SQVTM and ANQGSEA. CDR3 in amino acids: CSVLTGGEGYQPQHF. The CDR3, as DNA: TGCAGCGTTCTTACAGGGGGCGAGGGGTATCAGCCCCAGCATTTT.

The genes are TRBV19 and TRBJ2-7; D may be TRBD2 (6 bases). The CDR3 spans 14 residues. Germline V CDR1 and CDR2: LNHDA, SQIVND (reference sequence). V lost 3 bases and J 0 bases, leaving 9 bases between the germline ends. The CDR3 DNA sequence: TGTGCCAGTAGTATTTCGCGGGACTCCTACGAGCAGTACTTC. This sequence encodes CASSISRDSYEQYF.

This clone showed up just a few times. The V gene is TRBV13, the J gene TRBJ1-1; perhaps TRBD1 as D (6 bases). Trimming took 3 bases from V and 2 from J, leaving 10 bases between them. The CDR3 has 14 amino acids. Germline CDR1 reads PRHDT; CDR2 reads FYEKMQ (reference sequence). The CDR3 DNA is TGTGCCAGCAGCTTCGACAGGACCAACACTGAAGCTTTCTTT. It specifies CASSFDRTNTEAFF.

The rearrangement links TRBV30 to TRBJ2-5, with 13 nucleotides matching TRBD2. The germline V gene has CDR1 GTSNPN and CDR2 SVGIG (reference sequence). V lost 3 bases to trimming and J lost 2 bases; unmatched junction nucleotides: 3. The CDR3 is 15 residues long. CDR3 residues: CAWRWGLAGQETQYF. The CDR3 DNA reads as TGTGCCTGGAGGTGGGGACTAGCGGGGCAAGAGACCCAGTACTTC.

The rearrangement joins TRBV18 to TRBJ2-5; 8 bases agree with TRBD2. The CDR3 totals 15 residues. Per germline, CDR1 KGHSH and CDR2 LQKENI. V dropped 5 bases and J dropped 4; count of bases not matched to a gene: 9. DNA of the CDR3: TGTGCCAGCTCAAGAAACCTCGGGGGGGGAGAGACCCAGTACTTC. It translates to CASSRNLGGGETQYF.

The CDR3 loop reads CASSLLGLLGAQYF. CDR3 DNA sequence: TGTGCCAGCAGCTTACTGGGGTTACTAGGGGCCCAGTACTTC. This chain connects TRBV13 to TRBJ2-5, with D perhaps matching TRBD1 or TRBD2 (5 bases each). CDR3 length equals 14 residues. V lost 2 bases to trimming and J lost 9 bases, with 16 bases between them. CDR1 and CDR2 (germline): PRHDT, FYEKMQ (reference sequence).

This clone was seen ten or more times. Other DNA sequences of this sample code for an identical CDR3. CDR3 in amino acids: CASSRTVSGNTIYF. In DNA, the CDR3 is TGTGCCAGCAGCCGGACGGTCTCTGGAAACACCATATATTTT. The genes are TRBV4-2 and TRBJ1-3; D remains unclear. The CDR3 spans 14 residues. With 4 bases removed from V and 0 bases from J, the gap between germline ends came to 7 bases. Germline V gene sequence: CDR1 LGHNA, CDR2 YNFKEQ.

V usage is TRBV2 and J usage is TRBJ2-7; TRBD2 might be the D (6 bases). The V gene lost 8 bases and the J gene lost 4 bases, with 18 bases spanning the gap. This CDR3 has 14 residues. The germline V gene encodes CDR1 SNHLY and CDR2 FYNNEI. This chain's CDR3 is CASLFRDSRYEQYF. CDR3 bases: TGTGCCAGCCTATTTAGGGACTCGCGTTACGAGCAGTACTTC.

The CDR3 nucleotides read TGTGCCAGCAGCGTAGTCGCCCGGGGGGTCCGTGAGCAGTTCTTC. It translates to CASSVVARGVREQFF. The chain combines TRBV9 with TRBJ2-1; 7 bases agree with TRBD2. From germline, CDR1 is SGDLS and CDR2 YYNGEE. This CDR3 contains 15 residues. The trim removed 0 bases at V and 9 bases at J, leaving 9 bases unmatched.